This T cell receptor (beta chain) originates from a study of blood T cell repertoires in COVID-19. At the level of the study: The United States, Italy and Spain supplied acute and convalescent COVID-19 samples. Sources were T cells, B-cell-depleted T cells, or PBMCs; the material itself was cDNA or gDNA.

Source study methods: Amplifying reference gene primers gave estimates of nucleated cell counts. Sequenced by immunoSEQ multiplex PCR; TCRdb stores in-frame clones only, minus some. V and J calls and clone size follow that table, whereas D and trimming were derived from the DNA. The table has fewer than 500,000 clones, 75% to 90% seen once; the top ten hold approximately 0.7%. Germline values: CDR1 LGHNT, CDR2 FRNRAP. This CDR3 comprises 15 residues. The trim removed 5 bases at V and 5 bases at J, leaving 10 bases unmatched. The specimen sequenced was PBMCs or T cells enriched from blood (not recorded which). The genes are TRBV12-5 and TRBJ2-5; 8 nucleotides align to TRBD1. The sequence was obtained from a woman in her late teens or twenties who had recovered from COVID-19. CDR3 nucleotides: TGTGCTAGTGGTCCGACAGGGGATACGGGCGAGACCCAGTACTTC. It specifies CASGPTGDTGETQYF. Full variable domain (missing parts from reference TRBV12-5 and TRBJ2-5): DARVTQTPRHKVTEMGQEVTMRCQPILGHNTVFWYRQTMMQGLELLAYFRNRAPLDDSGMPKDRFSAEMPDATLATLKIQPSEPRDSAVYFCASGPTGDTGETQYFGPGTRLLVL.